This TCR beta chain was recovered during a study of T cells in Graves' hyperthyroidism and ophthalmopathy. Overall study context: The blood sample was taken at first diagnosis, before treatment began.

Whole-study results and caveats: Ophthalmopathy cases were set apart from stable hyperthyroidism by a 13 V-J model. Most thyroid clonotypes expanded above 0.001 were also detected in blood.

The authors took PBMCs from roughly 9.3 ml fresh peripheral blood. Germline V gene data show CDR1 as DFQATT and CDR2 as SNEGSKA (reference sequence). The CDR3 extends over 15 amino acids. The ends were cut back, 0 bases at V and 3 bases at J, with 15 bases in the middle. Note on this clonotype: Its target is not known.

Amplified TCR beta CDR3 regions derived from RNA transcripts. First-round RT-PCR of the TCR CDR3 relied on the HTBI primer set. TCRdb used MiXCR to reprocess the multiplex PCR reads, holding one entry per CDR3 protein. Of 400,000 to 550,000 distinct CDR3 sequences in the sample, less than 25% were seen once. The source of this sequence is a woman in her 30s with Graves' ophthalmopathy. The V gene is TRBV20-1, the J gene TRBJ2-7, with D possibly being TRBD1 or TRBD2 (5 bases each). The sample consisted of blood. CDR3 sequence reads: CSARDGGGANYEQYF. CDR3 nucleotide sequence: TGCAGTGCTAGAGATGGTGGGGGTGCCAACTACGAGCAGTACTTC.